One TCR beta chain is described in this entry. The record originates from a study of blood T cell repertoires in COVID-19. Whole-study context: Samples came from the United States, Italy and Spain, spanning acute and convalescent COVID-19.

Using immunoSEQ multiplex PCR, the repertoire was profiled, and TCRdb retains in-frame clones only, with some absent. The sample records some 300,000 clones, around 90% being singletons. CDR1 GTSNPN and CDR2 SVGIG come from the germline V gene (reference sequence). The CDR3 runs to 12 residues. V dropped 2 bases and J dropped 8 bases, with 12 bases sitting between them. This TCR derives from a man between 65 and 85 years old with acute or convalescent COVID-19. Source material: peripheral blood. V gene TRBV30 combines with J gene TRBJ1-2; a weak D match, TRBD1 (6 bases). The CDR3 sequence: CAWSPYRDGYTF. CDR3 in DNA: TGTGCCTGGAGTCCGTACAGGGACGGCTACACCTTC.